The source of this T cell receptor beta chain is a study of blood T cell repertoires in COVID-19 (dated by TCRdb to 2018 to 2021). For context, the study as a whole: The collaborator samples originated in the United States, Italy and Spain and spanned the acute and convalescent phases of COVID-19. The material from the prospective study consisted of cDNA or gDNA derived from T cells, B-cell-depleted T cells, or PBMCs. Deeply sampled blood TCRbeta repertoires from subjects exposed to, actively infected with, or recovered from COVID-19 were included in the dataset. A freely available public database, intended as a resource for researchers studying the immune response to SARS-CoV-2, is where the repertoires were released. Samples were obtained from the ongoing ImmuneRACE study (first 160 participants) and from 1,254 subjects provided by 6 global collaborators. A de-identified subject ID, COVID-19 status, age in years and sex were almost always included in the sample metadata. Where available, HLA class I and class II types were obtained from metadata supplied by the sample provider rather than from assay-based typing.

The study at large found these results: The quantity of clinical and demographic metadata differed by source and by participant and was supplied without curation.

The CDR1 and CDR2 encoded by the germline V gene (reference sequence) are LGHDT and YNNKEL. V drops 5 bases and J drops 7 bases, leaving 15 bases in between. Counted from cysteine to phenylalanine, this CDR3 has 13 amino acids. Of all the DNA, just the CDR3 is kept, 39 bases in frame from base 1. The collaborating institutions used their own protocols to collect whole blood in K2EDTA tubes. For TCRbeta analysis, collaborators shipped samples in one of three forms: frozen whole blood, isolated PBMCs, or DNA extracted from either of those sample types. TCRbeta CDR3 regions were amplified from genomic DNA using the immunoSEQ Assay, a bias-controlled multiplex PCR. The study's own analysis went as follows. Nucleated cell counts per sample were estimated from amplification of reference gene primers within the assay. To quantify the absolute abundance of each unique TCRbeta CDR3 rearrangement, sequence reads were collapsed and filtered. For each sample, productive Simpson clonality was calculated by taking the square root of Simpson's diversity index across productive rearrangements. Not all clones reach the TCRdb copy of this immuneACCESS table, which keeps in-frame sequences only. Checked studies attribute under half of the gap to unresolved V genes and leave the rest unexplained. The DNA was the basis for D and trimming; V, J and clone size are from that table. Present in this sample are 300,000 to 450,000 clones, about 88% of which were seen just once. Less than 3.5% of the sample comes from the top ten.

Notes on this clone: Its antigen is unknown. Base qualities are not at hand, and no much larger clone is one base apart.

Sequencing was done on a sample of peripheral blood. This receptor chain uses TRBV3-1 (or the pseudogene TRBV3-2) and TRBJ2-7; D gene: possibly TRBD2, on 6 matching bases. This sequence was found in a human donor in a cohort sampled during active COVID-19. The DNA reads TGTGCCAGCAGCTACCGGGACTTCCAGGAGCAGTACTTC. This yields the protein CASSYRDFQEQYF.